These 6 T cell receptor beta chains were all obtained from the same sample, sequenced in a study of T cell clones after liver transplantation. The repertoire was sequenced with immunoSEQ multiplex PCR; TCRdb's copy has only in-frame clones and lacks some. The sample contains more than 45,000 clones, roughly 70% of which appear only once. This sample comprised CD4+ T cells from blood, obtained at the approximately 15-month timepoint. The receptor source for this set is a human patient who received a liver transplant. T cells may partly derive from the graft donor.

The V and J genes are TRBV19 and TRBJ1-4; no reliable D call. Trimming removed 3 bases at V and 0 bases at J, with 17 bases between. Germline lookup yields CDR1 LNHDA and CDR2 SQIVND (reference sequence). The CDR3 totals 18 residues. The CDR3 DNA sequence: TGTGCCAGTAGTATCGTCTCCGGAAGCTTTGCAACTAATGAAAAACTGTTTTTT. It yields the protein CASSIVSGSFATNEKLFF.

This sequence joins TRBV13 and TRBJ2-2; D is unclear. Germline assignment: CDR1 PRHDT and CDR2 FYEKMQ (reference sequence). V lost 1 base, J lost 10 bases, and 7 bases lay in between. This CDR3 is 12 amino acids long. The CDR3 sequence: CASSLDSAELFF. The DNA of the CDR3 is TGTGCCAGCAGCTTAGATAGTGCGGAGCTGTTTTTT.

This rearrangement joins TRBV11-3 to TRBJ1-1; 7 bases align to TRBD1. The V segment lost 7 bases and the J segment 3 bases; nucleotides outside the gene matches: 2. The CDR3 runs 12 residues. The V gene's germline CDR1 is SGHNT and CDR2 YENEEA. The CDR3 DNA sequence: TGTGCCAGCAACCAGGGGGACACTGAAGCTTTCTTT. This sequence encodes CASNQGDTEAFF.

This clone was observed a handful of times. This rearrangement joins TRBV7-6 to TRBJ1-5, with D hard to call. The CDR3 is made up of 13 amino acids. V lost 1 base and J lost 3, with 4 bases in between. Per germline, CDR1 SGHVS and CDR2 FNYEAQ. CDR3 residues: CASSLGDNQPQHF. The CDR3 nucleotides read TGTGCCAGCAGCTTAGGTGACAATCAGCCCCAGCATTTT. Full variable domain (outside the CDR3, taken from reference TRBV7-6 and TRBJ1-5): GAGVSQSPRYKVTKRGQDVALRCDPISGHVSLYWYRQALGQGPEFLTYFNYEAQQDKSGLPNDRFSAERPEGSISTLTIQRTEQRDSAMYRCASSLGDNQPQHFGDGTRLSIL.

The CDR3 DNA reads as TGTGCCTGGCGGACAGGCACAGATACGCAGTATTTT. Translating gives CAWRTGTDTQYF. The rearrangement joins TRBV30 to TRBJ2-3, with D tentatively TRBD1 (6 bases). V gave up 5 bases and J gave up 1 base, with 7 bases separating them. The germline gives CDR1 GTSNPN, CDR2 SVGIG (reference sequence). This CDR3 comprises 12 residues.

The chain is built from TRBV28 and TRBJ1-2, with TRBD1 matching 7 bases. With 5 bases clipped from V and 2 bases from J, the junction kept 8 bases outside the gene matches. CDR3 length: 15 residues. Germline CDR1 and CDR2: MDHEN and SYDVKM. CDR3 sequence (DNA): TGTGCCAGCAGTCCCACGACAGGGACAAACTATGGCTACACCTTC. Its translation: CASSPTTGTNYGYTF.